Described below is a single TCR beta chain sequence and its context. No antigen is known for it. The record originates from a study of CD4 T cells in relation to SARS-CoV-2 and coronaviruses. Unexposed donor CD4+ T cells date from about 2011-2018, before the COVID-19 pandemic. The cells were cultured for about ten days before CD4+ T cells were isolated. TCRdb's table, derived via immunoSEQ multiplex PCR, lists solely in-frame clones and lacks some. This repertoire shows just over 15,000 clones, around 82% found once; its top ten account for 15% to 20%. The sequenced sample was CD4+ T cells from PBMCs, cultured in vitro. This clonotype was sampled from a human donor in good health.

CDR3 nucleotides: TGTGCCAGCAGCGTAGAGACAGGATCACCCCTCCACTTT. Translation: CASSVETGSPLHF. The chain is built from TRBV9 and TRBJ1-6; possible D gene TRBD1, 6 bases. Trimming took 0 bases from V and 10 from J, leaving 8 bases between them. Per germline, CDR1 SGDLS and CDR2 YYNGEE. The CDR3 is 13 residues long.